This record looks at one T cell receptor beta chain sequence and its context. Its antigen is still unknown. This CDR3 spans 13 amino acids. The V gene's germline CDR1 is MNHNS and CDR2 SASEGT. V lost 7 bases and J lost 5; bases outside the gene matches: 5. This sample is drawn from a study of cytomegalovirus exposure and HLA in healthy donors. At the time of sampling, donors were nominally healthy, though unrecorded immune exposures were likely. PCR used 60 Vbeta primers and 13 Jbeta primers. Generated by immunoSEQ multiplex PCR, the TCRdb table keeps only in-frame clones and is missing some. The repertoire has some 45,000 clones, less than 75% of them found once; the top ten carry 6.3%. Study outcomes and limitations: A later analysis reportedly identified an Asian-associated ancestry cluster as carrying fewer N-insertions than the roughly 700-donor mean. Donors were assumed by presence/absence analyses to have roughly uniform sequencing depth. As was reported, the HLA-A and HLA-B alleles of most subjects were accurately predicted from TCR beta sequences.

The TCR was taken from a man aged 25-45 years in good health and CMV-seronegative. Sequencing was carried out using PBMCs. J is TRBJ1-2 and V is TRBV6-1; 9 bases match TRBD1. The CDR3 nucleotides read TGTGCCAGCAAAGACAGGGGGAGATATGGCTACACCTTC. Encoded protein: CASKDRGRYGYTF.